This T cell receptor (beta chain) was sequenced for a study of cytomegalovirus exposure and HLA in healthy donors. It was with 60 Vbeta and 13 Jbeta primers that the PCR ran. Produced via immunoSEQ multiplex PCR; TCRdb's table is partial and in-frame only. The sample has around 130,000 clones, 75% to 85% seen once. Study results and caveats: Most observed TCR sequences were rare, whereas some public TCRs were detected in many donors. A later analysis linked 15,000 to 20,000 TCR beta sequences to HLA alleles at 0.05 false discovery rate. In presence/absence analyses, roughly uniform sequencing depth across donors was assumed.

This clone was seen a handful of times. Its antigen is as yet unknown. Germline V gene lookup returns CDR1 ENHRY and CDR2 SYGVKD. Trimming cost V 3 bases and J 7 bases, with 4 bases left between them. The CDR3 extends over 12 amino acids. The gene calls are TRBV10-3 and TRBJ1-6; unclear D gene. Material for sequencing was PBMCs. The TCR comes from a woman aged 18-29 years in good health and CMV-seropositive. CDR3 nucleotides: TGTGCCATCAGTGACACAAATTCACCCCTCCACTTT. Translating gives CAISDTNSPLHF.